This T cell receptor (beta chain) is drawn from a study of T cell responses to AZD1222 COVID-19 vaccine (dated by TCRdb to about 2021). Broadly, across the study: AZD1222 recipients whose second dose came at about 4 weeks and those whose second dose came at about 12 weeks were combined into one group, since spike-specific TCR depth and breadth did not differ between the two schedules. TCR sequencing was performed for about 250 trial participants, of whom about 200 were given two doses of AZD1222 and around 25 were given two doses of MenACWY control vaccine. Enrollment into the trials was organized by age into subgroups of 18-55, 56-69 and 70-plus years, and those subgroups contained roughly 150, 30 and 60 TCR-sequenced participants, respectively. What the study reported, not specific to this receptor: Epitopes outside the regions mutated in the B.1.351 and B.1.1.7 variants were reportedly recognized by nearly half of the unique spike-specific TCRs. Because no day 14 peak-response samples were available, repertoires were characterized only after the peak T cell response. The vaccine-associated CD4 TCRs covered the entire spike protein, and the dominant responses fell in regions 160-218 and 743-854. Most participants were white British and females outnumbered males, and the authors suggested that clonal diversity may have been underestimated. The 56-69-year group was small, and its depth increase did not reach significance, likely because of low power. Only six AZD1222 recipients were SARS-CoV-2 seropositive at baseline, limiting conclusions about previously exposed vaccinees. After two AZD1222 doses, both the breadth and the depth of spike-specific TCRs were significantly higher than at day 0 and than in MenACWY recipients.

The CDR3 regions of human TCRbeta chains were analyzed by immunosequencing. The source study handled its data this way. Repertoire TCRs were matched against a reference library of SARS-CoV-2-specific TCRs generated with the MIRA antigen-specificity platform. Breadth was defined as the fraction of unique TCRs that were SARS-CoV-2-associated, and depth was defined as the fraction of total T cells that were SARS-CoV-2-associated. Using the MIRA data, every spike-specific TCR was mapped to the spike region that the TCR reacted to and assigned to either a CD4 or a CD8 class. Log10-transformed breadth and depth values were compared by one-way ANOVA with Sidak's multiple comparisons tests. The immuneACCESS repertoire file appears here via TCRdb, limited to in-frame rearrangements. These files lack a portion of the clones; in checked studies, under half of the deficit traces to unresolved V genes, and the cause of the others is not known. That table furnishes V, J and clone size, whereas the DNA furnished D and trimming. The sample table contains around 160,000 clones; only one count was recorded for about 87% of them. The ten largest clones take up more than 12% of the sample.

Trimming takes 4 bases from V and 3 bases from J, and the germline ends sit 12 bases apart. CDR1 SQVTM and CDR2 ANQGSEA are derived from the germline V gene. The CDR3 has 13 amino acids, counting the end cysteine and phenylalanine. Only CDR3 DNA remains: 39 bases, in frame from the first base. The time point label here, explained by the study, means: baseline before first vaccination. The vaccinee samples were drawn from two UK trials, COV001 and COV002, one of which was a single-blind randomized controlled phase 2/3 trial testing AZD1222 (ChAdOx1 nCoV-19) in healthy adults. For TCRbeta chain sequencing, PBMC samples from trial participants were taken at day 0 and at day 28 after the second dose. Points on this clone: Its cognate antigen has yet to be identified. No clone much larger than this one lies a single base away; base qualities are absent.

Specimen: peripheral blood, collected on day 0 of AZD1222 vaccination. The TCR comes from an adult in good health. This chain joins TRBV29-1 to TRBJ1-1; the D segment cannot be called with confidence. The sequenced DNA: TGCAGCGTTGGGGAGGGTAGGGACACTGAAGCTTTCTTT. Its protein is CSVGEGRDTEAFF.